The 18 T cell receptor beta chains below were found in one sample sequenced in a study of T cells in Graves' hyperthyroidism and ophthalmopathy. TCR beta CDR3 regions were amplified from RNA. HTBI primers were the set used in a first-round RT-PCR of the TCR CDR3. One entry per CDR3 protein results from TCRdb running MiXCR on the multiplex PCR reads. Among hundreds of thousands of distinct CDR3 sequences listed, about 15% were seen once. Sample: blood. These receptors came from a woman aged 18-35 years with Graves' hyperthyroidism that later progressed to Graves' ophthalmopathy.

The chain has TRBV12-3 or TRBV12-4 and TRBJ2-2; D gene uncertain. The V end was cut by 7 bases, the J end by 6 bases, with 6 bases between. This CDR3 comprises 11 residues. The CDR3 region is CASTLAGELFF. CDR3 DNA sequence: TGTGCCAGCACCCTAGCCGGGGAGCTGTTTTTT.

This clonotype was seen at least ten times. The gene calls are TRBV28 and TRBJ2-7; D call uncertain. This CDR3 region has 13 residues. Deletions cut 8 bases from V and 2 bases from J, with 13 bases between. Germline-derived CDR1 and CDR2 are MDHEN and SYDVKM. CDR3 coding DNA: TGTGCCAGCGGAACGACACCTACCTACGAGCAGTACTTC. Residues: CASGTTPTYEQYF.

This clonotype was seen at least ten times. J is TRBJ1-5 and V is TRBV7-9; perhaps TRBD1 as D (6 bases). The germline CDR1 and CDR2 sequences are SEHNR and FQNEAQ (reference sequence). This CDR3 has 12 residues. Trimming cost V 5 bases and J 7 bases, with 9 bases left between them. The CDR3 loop is CASSPQGQPQHF. The CDR3 bases are TGTGCCAGCAGCCCACAGGGACAGCCCCAGCATTTT.

In its sample, this clonotype was seen a few times. CDR3 in amino acids: CASSRGRSPYEQYF. In nucleotides, the CDR3 is TGTGCCAGCAGCCGGGGACGGAGCCCCTACGAGCAGTACTTC. This chain uses TRBV7-2 with TRBJ2-7; tentatively, D is TRBD1 or TRBD2 (5 bases each). This CDR3 contains 14 residues. The germline gives CDR1 SGHTA, CDR2 FQGNSA. V was cut by 5 bases and J by 2 bases, with 13 bases left in between.

V gene TRBV5-5 combines with J gene TRBJ2-2; a weak D match, TRBD1 (6 bases). In germline, CDR1 is SGHKS, CDR2 YYEKEE (reference sequence). The CDR3 totals 16 residues. Trimming removed 2 bases at V and 0 bases at J, with 11 bases between. CDR3 bases: TGTGCCAGCAGCTTTGGGGGCCCTGCGAACACCGGGGAGCTGTTTTTT. Protein product: CASSFGGPANTGELFF.

The sample holds many counts of this clonotype. This chain links TRBV2 with TRBJ1-4, with TRBD1 matching 7 bases. The V and J ends lost 8 bases and 2 bases, in that order; junction bases with no gene match: 8. The CDR3 spans 15 residues. The germline V gene has CDR1 SNHLY and CDR2 FYNNEI. Here the CDR3 reads CASGTDRATNEKLFF. The CDR3 bases are TGTGCCAGCGGGACAGACCGTGCGACTAATGAAAAACTGTTTTTT.

About this clonotype: The missing conserved phenylalanine or tryptophan at the end of this CDR3 makes a read error likely. V gene TRBV19 combines with J gene TRBJ1-2; D perhaps matches TRBD1 (5 bases). Germline CDR1 is LNHDA and CDR2 is SQIVND (reference sequence). V lost 10 bases and J 3 bases, leaving 18 bases between the germline ends. The CDR3 is 14 residues long. This CDR3 reads CATDSPGPHYGYTS. In DNA, the CDR3 is TGTGCCACCGATAGCCCGGGACCTCACTATGGCTACACCTCC.

This clonotype was observed at least ten times. This chain's CDR3 is CASSRGIYEQYF. CDR3 coding DNA: TGTGCCAGCAGCAGGGGGATCTACGAGCAGTACTTC. This sequence joins TRBV28 and TRBJ2-7, with TRBD1 matching 7 bases. Germline V gives CDR1 MDHEN, CDR2 SYDVKM. The CDR3 length is 12 residues. Trimming removed 6 bases from V and 3 bases from J; junction bases left unmatched: 2.

At least ten counts were recorded for this clonotype. V gene TRBV11-2 combines with J gene TRBJ2-7; 8 nucleotides agree with TRBD2. The V and J ends lost 0 bases and 2 bases, in that order; junction bases with no gene match: 9. This CDR3 is 17 amino acids long. Germline CDR1 and CDR2: SGHAT and FQNNGV. The DNA for the CDR3 is TGTGCCAGCAGCTTAGATCTGTCTAGCGGGCCGCCCTACGAGCAGTACTTC. It translates to CASSLDLSSGPPYEQYF.

This clonotype was seen ten or more times. The chain couples TRBV7-2 to TRBJ1-6; 9 bases map to TRBD1. Germline V gene lookup returns CDR1 SGHTA and CDR2 FQGNSA. CDR3 length: 17 residues. The V gene end was trimmed by 1 base and the J gene end by 9 bases; junction bases not matched to a gene: 10. The CDR3 here is CASSLGTGVIRGSPLHF. The CDR3, as DNA: TGTGCCAGCAGCTTAGGGACAGGGGTGATCCGTGGTTCACCCCTCCACTTT.

About this clonotype: A read error may explain this, as a much larger clone is one base away. The chain uses TRBV7-9 and TRBJ2-1; D might be TRBD1 or TRBD2, each matching 5 bases. CDR1 is SEHNR, CDR2 FQNEAQ, per germline (reference sequence). V lost 5 bases to trimming and J lost 0 bases, with 11 bases between them. The CDR3 has 15 amino acids. The CDR3 loop is CASSGRGSSYNEQFF. In DNA, the CDR3 is TGTGCCAGCAGCGGACGGGGCAGCTCCTACAATGAGCAGTTCTTC. Complete variable domain (other parts from reference TRBV7-9 and TRBJ2-1): DTGVSQNPRHKITKRGQNVTFRCDPISEHNRLYWYRQTLGQGPEFLTYFQNEAQLEKSRLLSDRFSAERPKGSFSTLEIQRTEQGDSAMYLCASSGRGSSYNEQFFGPGTRLTVL.

This clonotype was recorded many times. This chain connects TRBV18 to TRBJ1-1; D gene unclear. The CDR3 consists of 15 residues. V was shortened by 2 bases and J by 0 bases, with 10 bases between the two germline ends. Germline loops: CDR1 KGHSH, CDR2 LQKENI. The CDR3 here is CASSPWGQMNTEAFF. In DNA form, the CDR3 reads TGTGCCAGCTCACCATGGGGTCAGATGAACACTGAAGCTTTCTTT.

This clonotype was observed a handful of times. The chain combines TRBV11-2 with TRBJ2-2, with no clear D. Germline V CDR1 and CDR2: SGHAT, FQNNGV. Deletions cut 6 bases from V and 0 bases from J, with 8 bases between. The CDR3 runs to 14 residues. The CDR3 bases are TGTGCCAGCAGACCCGACGCGAACACCGGGGAGCTGTTTTTT. This encodes CASRPDANTGELFF.

This clonotype was detected once. This chain uses TRBV5-1 with TRBJ1-3, with unresolved D. The CDR3 runs 16 residues. The V end lost 4 bases, the J end lost 0 bases, and 14 bases lay between the germline ends. Per germline, CDR1 SGHRS and CDR2 YFSETQ. The CDR3 DNA sequence: TGCGCCAGCAGCCAAGTCGGCCGCGGCTCTGGAAACACCATATATTTT. Its translation: CASSQVGRGSGNTIYF.

At least ten counts were recorded for this clonotype. This chain uses TRBV3-1 with TRBJ1-1; D is unclear. Germline loops: CDR1 LGHDT, CDR2 YNNKEL (reference sequence). CDR3 length equals 14 residues. The germline V and J ends were trimmed by 5 bases and 6 bases, with 16 bases remaining between them. CDR3 bases: TGTGCCAGCAGCGCCCGGGGAGCTCAAGCTGAAGCTTTCTTT. Translating gives CASSARGAQAEAFF.

This clonotype was detected ten times or more. The rearrangement links TRBV2 to TRBJ2-3, with D perhaps assigned TRBD1 or TRBD2 (6 bases each). CDR1 and CDR2 (germline): SNHLY, FYNNEI. The V end lost 4 bases, the J end lost 3 bases, and 17 bases lay between the germline ends. The CDR3 loop spans 16 amino acids. CDR3 amino acids: CASSGGAGRLTDTQYF. The CDR3 DNA sequence: TGTGCCAGCAGTGGGGGGGCAGGGCGTCTGACAGATACGCAGTATTTT.

The chain links TRBV2 to TRBJ2-2; 12 bases align to TRBD1. Unmatched junction bases numbered 2, after V lost 7 bases and J lost 5 bases. The CDR3 runs to 14 residues. Germline assignment: CDR1 SNHLY and CDR2 FYNNEI. The CDR3 sequence is CASMGQGATGELFF. DNA of the CDR3: TGTGCCAGCATGGGACAGGGGGCGACCGGGGAGCTGTTTTTT.

This clonotype was counted at least ten times. The chain uses TRBV2 and TRBJ2-7; D gene ambiguous. From germline, CDR1 is SNHLY and CDR2 FYNNEI. V lost 7 bases, J lost 5 bases, and 9 bases lay in between. This CDR3 has 11 amino acids. The chain's CDR3 is CASKSNNEQYF. The CDR3 DNA reads TGTGCCAGCAAGTCAAATAACGAGCAGTACTTC.